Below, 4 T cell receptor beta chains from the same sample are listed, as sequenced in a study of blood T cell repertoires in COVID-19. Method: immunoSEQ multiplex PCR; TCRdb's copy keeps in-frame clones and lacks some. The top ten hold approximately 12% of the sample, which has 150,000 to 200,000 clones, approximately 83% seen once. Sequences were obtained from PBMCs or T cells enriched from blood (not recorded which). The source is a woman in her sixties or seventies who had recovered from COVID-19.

This CDR3 reads CASSSDRGNEKLFF. For the CDR3, the DNA is TGCGCCAGCAGCTCGGACAGGGGTAATGAAAAACTGTTTTTT. The rearrangement links TRBV5-1 to TRBJ1-4, with 9 bases aligning to TRBD1. After removal of 3 bases from V and 4 bases from J, the junction contained 1 base not matched to a gene. Germline-derived CDR1 and CDR2 are SGHRS and YFSETQ. The CDR3 has 14 residues.

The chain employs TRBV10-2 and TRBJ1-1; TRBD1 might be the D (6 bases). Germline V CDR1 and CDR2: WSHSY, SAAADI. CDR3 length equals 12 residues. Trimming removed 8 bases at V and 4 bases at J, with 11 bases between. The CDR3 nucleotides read TGCGCCAGCGCCCACAGGGCCACTGAAGCTTTCTTT. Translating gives CASAHRATEAFF.

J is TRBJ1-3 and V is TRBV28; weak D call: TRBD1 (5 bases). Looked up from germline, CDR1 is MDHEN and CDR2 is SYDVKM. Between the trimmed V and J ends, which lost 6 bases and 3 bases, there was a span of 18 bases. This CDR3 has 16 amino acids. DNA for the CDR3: TGTGCCAGCAGCCCTCTTGGGAGGGGAATTGGAAACACCATATATTTT. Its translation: CASSPLGRGIGNTIYF.

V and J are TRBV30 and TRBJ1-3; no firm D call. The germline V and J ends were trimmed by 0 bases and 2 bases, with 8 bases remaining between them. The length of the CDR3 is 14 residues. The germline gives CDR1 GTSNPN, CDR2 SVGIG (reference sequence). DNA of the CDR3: TGTGCCTGGAGTGTCGGCAGGCCTGGAAACACCATATATTTT. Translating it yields CAWSVGRPGNTIYF.